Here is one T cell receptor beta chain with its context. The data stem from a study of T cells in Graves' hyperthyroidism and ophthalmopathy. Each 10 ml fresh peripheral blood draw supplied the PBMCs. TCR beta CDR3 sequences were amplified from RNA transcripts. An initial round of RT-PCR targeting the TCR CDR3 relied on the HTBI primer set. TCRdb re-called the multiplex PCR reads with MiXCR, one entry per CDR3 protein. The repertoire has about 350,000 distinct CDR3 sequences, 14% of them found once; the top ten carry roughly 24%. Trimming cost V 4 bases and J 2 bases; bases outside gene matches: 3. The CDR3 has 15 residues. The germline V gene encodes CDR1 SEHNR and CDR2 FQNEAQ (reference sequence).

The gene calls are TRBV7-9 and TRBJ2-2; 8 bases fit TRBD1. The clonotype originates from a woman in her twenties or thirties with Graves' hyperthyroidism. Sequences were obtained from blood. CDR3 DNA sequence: TGTGCCAGCAGCTCGCAGGGGGCAAACACCGGGGAGCTGTTTTTT. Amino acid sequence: CASSSQGANTGELFF.